This T cell receptor (beta chain) originates from a study of regulatory T cells in long-lasting Graves disease. Arm-PCR of CDR3 regions and iRepertoire HTBI primers were the basis on which TCR beta libraries were built. TCRdb passed the multiplex PCR reads through MiXCR, listing each CDR3 protein once. Among 350,000 to 450,000 distinct CDR3 sequences listed, 15% were seen once. Described time point: newly diagnosed GD, antithyroid drugs for less than 3 months. The TCR library was made from RNA extracted from PBMCs. The CDR3 sequence is 15 residues long. Trimming cost V 3 bases and J 2 bases, with 11 bases left between them. Looked up from germline, CDR1 is ENHRY and CDR2 is SYGVKD. In its sample, this clonotype was seen a few times. The sample also formed part of further work on T cells in Graves' hyperthyroidism and ophthalmopathy.

V and J are TRBV10-3 and TRBJ1-5; the D is unclear. The receptor's source is a woman in her thirties or forties with Graves disease. The starting material was peripheral blood mononuclear cells (PBMCs), obtained at new diagnosis, from a patient treated with antithyroid drugs. The CDR3 nucleotides read TGTGCCATCAGTGATGTTCACGGTGGCAATCAGCCCCAGCATTTT. Its protein is CAISDVHGGNQPQHF.